The 23 T cell receptor beta chains presented below share a single source sample, sequenced in a study of OX40 agonist ivuxolimab in advanced cancers. The assay was immunoSEQ multiplex PCR, and TCRdb's table has in-frame clones only and misses some. Among approximately 84,000 clones listed, around 86% were seen once. The sample consisted of CD4+ or CD8+ T cells sorted from blood, taken in a trial of the OX40 agonist ivuxolimab. Receptor source: an adult with an advanced solid tumor such as melanoma, head and neck, liver or kidney cancer.

This chain links TRBV6-1 with TRBJ1-5; maybe TRBD1 (6 bases). V lost 4 bases and J 0 bases, leaving 13 bases between the germline ends. The CDR3 extends over 16 amino acids. From germline, CDR1 is MNHNS and CDR2 SASEGT. The CDR3 sequence: CASSGLQGYSNQPQHF. Written as DNA, the CDR3 is TGTGCCAGCAGTGGACTACAGGGATATAGCAATCAGCCCCAGCATTTT.

The V call is TRBV11-3, the J call TRBJ2-1; D possibly uses TRBD1 or TRBD2 (5 bases each). Germline lookup yields CDR1 SGHNT and CDR2 YENEEA. V was shortened by 5 bases and J by 5 bases, with 10 bases between the two germline ends. This CDR3 contains 13 residues. DNA for the CDR3: TGTGCCAGCAGCCTGGGGGAAAACAATGAGCAGTTCTTC. This codes for CASSLGENNEQFF.

The genes are TRBV7-9 and TRBJ1-2; tentatively, D is TRBD1 (5 bases). The CDR3 has 14 residues. V was clipped by 3 bases and J by 3 bases, with 11 bases between them. CDR1 and CDR2 (germline): SEHNR, FQNEAQ (reference sequence). CDR3 nucleotides: TGTGCCAGCAGCTTGGGGCGGGGAGACTATGGCTACACCTTC. Its protein is CASSLGRGDYGYTF.

The rearrangement uses TRBV19 and TRBJ1-2; D ambiguous. Germline CDR1 reads LNHDA; CDR2 reads SQIVND (reference sequence). This CDR3 contains 16 residues. The ends were cut back, 7 bases at V and 8 bases at J, with 26 bases in the middle. The CDR3 protein is CASIGVVPGLAWGYTF. CDR3 sequence (DNA): TGTGCCAGTATTGGAGTCGTCCCGGGTTTAGCGTGGGGCTACACCTTC.

This clone was found a few times. The J gene is TRBJ1-2, the V gene TRBV19, with a weak D call TRBD1 (6 bases). Trimming shortened V by 6 bases and J by 6 bases, and 17 bases separated the two germline ends. CDR3 length: 14 residues. CDR1 and CDR2 from the germline V gene are LNHDA and SQIVND (reference sequence). CDR3 amino acids: CASSRGTLTHGYTF. In DNA, the CDR3 is TGTGCCAGTAGCCGGGGGACACTGACACATGGCTACACCTTC.

This clone was detected once. V is TRBV18 and J is TRBJ2-2; 8 bases fit TRBD1. There are 16 residues in the CDR3. J gave up 0 bases and V 3 bases, and 3 bases lay outside the gene matches. Germline V gene data show CDR1 as KGHSH and CDR2 as LQKENI. Here the CDR3 DNA reads TGTGCCAGCTCACCTTCGGACAGGGCGAACACCGGGGAGCTGTTTTTT. As protein: CASSPSDRANTGELFF.

This clone was seen a handful of times. This chain links TRBV7-2 with TRBJ2-3; D assignment may be TRBD1 or TRBD2 (6 bases each). This CDR3 has 15 amino acids. Trimming stripped 1 base from V and 6 bases from J, with 14 bases between. Germline lookup yields CDR1 SGHTA and CDR2 FQGNSA. In DNA, the CDR3 is TGTGCCAGCAGCTTAGGTCGGGGGCCCCCGGATACGCAGTATTTT. Its translation is CASSLGRGPPDTQYF.

The rearrangement links TRBV11-2 to TRBJ2-5; D ambiguous. V dropped 5 bases and J dropped 4 bases, with 5 bases sitting between them. Germline V lookup: CDR1 SGHAT, CDR2 FQNNGV. The CDR3 is 11 residues long. CDR3 nucleotides: TGTGCCAGCAGCGAAAGAGAGACCCAGTACTTC. It translates to CASSERETQYF. The full variable domain, its missing parts supplied by reference TRBV11-2 and TRBJ2-5, is EAGVAQSPRYKIIEKRQSVAFWCNPISGHATLYWYQQILGQGPKLLIQFQNNGVVDDSQLPKDRFSAERLKGVDSTLKIQPAKLEDSAVYLCASSERETQYFGPGTRLLVL.

The chain carries TRBV5-1 and TRBJ1-4; the D gene is possibly TRBD1 (5 bases). Trimming took off 2 bases at V and 0 bases at J, with 11 bases between the two ends. Germline-derived CDR1 and CDR2 are SGHRS and YFSETQ. This CDR3 is 16 amino acids long. The CDR3 nucleotides are TGCGCCAGCAGCTTTGGTCAGGGCACAACTAATGAAAAACTGTTTTTT. Its translation: CASSFGQGTTNEKLFF.

This sequence joins TRBV4-1 and TRBJ1-3, with D unresolved. Germline V gene sequence: CDR1 MGHRA, CDR2 YSYEKL. The CDR3 covers 16 residues. V was cut by 1 base and J by 3 bases, with 13 bases left in between. DNA of the CDR3: TGCGCCAGCAGCCAAGTGGGCTCACTTGGTGGAAACACCATATATTTT. It codes for CASSQVGSLGGNTIYF.

V is TRBV29-1 and J is TRBJ2-7, with unresolved D. Germline V gene lookup returns CDR1 SQVTM and CDR2 ANQGSEA. Trimming stripped 3 bases from V and 5 bases from J, with 8 bases between. This CDR3 spans 11 amino acids. The CDR3 spells CSVDGSDEQYF. The DNA of the CDR3 is TGCAGCGTTGACGGATCCGACGAGCAGTACTTC.

CDR3 region: CASSKDNYRADTQYF. DNA for the CDR3: TGTGCCAGTAGTAAGGATAACTATAGAGCAGATACGCAGTATTTT. The chain is built from TRBV19 and TRBJ2-3; no definite D call. The V end lost 4 bases, the J end lost 4 bases, and 15 bases lay between the germline ends. CDR1 is LNHDA and CDR2 is SQIVND in the germline V gene (reference sequence). The CDR3 sequence is 15 residues long. Full variable domain (remainder filled in from reference TRBV19 and TRBJ2-3): DGGITQSPKYLFRKEGQNVTLSCEQNLNHDAMYWYRQDPGQGLRLIYYSQIVNDFQKGDIAEGYSVSREKKESFPLTVTSAQKNPTAFYLCASSKDNYRADTQYFGPGTRLTVL.

In this sample, this clone turned up once. CDR3 DNA sequence: TGTGCCAGCAGCCCCGGCCCCCGTGCTGTCGAGCAGTACTTC. Its protein is CASSPGPRAVEQYF. The rearrangement uses TRBV13 and TRBJ2-5, with D hard to call. Near its end, the DNA agrees better with TRBJ2-7, so the J call may be wrong. The CDR3 is 14 amino acids. The germline CDR1 and CDR2 sequences are PRHDT and FYEKMQ (reference sequence).

The chain carries TRBV5-5 and TRBJ2-7; 10 bases fit TRBD1. The germline CDR1 and CDR2 sequences are SGHKS and YYEKEE (reference sequence). The V and J ends lost 5 bases and 2 bases, in that order; junction bases with no gene match: 4. The CDR3 consists of 14 residues. In nucleotides, the CDR3 is TGTGCCAGCAGTTCCGGGACAGGGGCCTACGAGCAGTACTTC. This sequence encodes CASSSGTGAYEQYF.

This clone is a singleton in its sample. This chain uses TRBV6-5 with TRBJ2-7; no clear D. The CDR3 length is 11 residues. The ends were cut back, 6 bases at V and 7 bases at J, with 10 bases in the middle. Germline CDR1 is MNHEY and CDR2 is SVGAGI. CDR3 sequence: CASSSVSEQYF. In DNA form, the CDR3 reads TGTGCCAGCAGCTCCGTTTCGGAGCAGTACTTC.

The V gene is TRBV6-6, the J gene TRBJ1-2, with TRBD1 matching 7 bases. V gave up 6 bases and J gave up 1 base; unmatched junction bases: 2. Germline V gene sequence: CDR1 MNHNY, CDR2 SVGAGI (reference sequence). The length of the CDR3 is 13 residues. The CDR3 DNA follows: TGTGCCAGCAGGCCAGGGGGTAACTATGGCTACACCTTC. Amino acid sequence: CASRPGGNYGYTF.

Within the sample, this clone is medium-sized. The chain combines TRBV7-3 with TRBJ1-6; tentative D call: TRBD1 (6 bases). Germline V lookup: CDR1 SGHTA, CDR2 FQGTGA. The CDR3 extends over 14 amino acids. V was pared by 2 bases and J by 6 bases, with 8 bases between. For the CDR3, the DNA is TGTGCCAGCAGCTTAGGACAGATTAATTCACCCCTCCACTTT. As protein: CASSLGQINSPLHF.

The V and J genes are TRBV6-1 and TRBJ2-3; 7 bases are a match to TRBD1. Per germline, CDR1 MNHNS and CDR2 SASEGT. CDR3 length: 13 residues. V lost 2 bases to trimming and J lost 4 bases; unmatched junction nucleotides: 0. This CDR3 reads CASSEQGADTQYF. The CDR3 DNA sequence: TGTGCCAGCAGTGAACAGGGGGCAGATACGCAGTATTTT.

The gene calls are TRBV10-3 and TRBJ2-7, with unresolved D. The V and J ends lost 6 bases and 2 bases respectively, with 8 bases between them. CDR3 length: 12 amino acids. Germline lookup yields CDR1 ENHRY and CDR2 SYGVKD. CDR3 in DNA: TGTGCCATCAGCGAAGTGGCCTACGAGCAGTACTTC. Its protein is CAISEVAYEQYF.

The chain has TRBV15 and TRBJ1-5; no definite D call. The germline CDR1 and CDR2 sequences are LNHNV and YYDKDF (reference sequence). The CDR3 is 14 residues long. Trimming took 4 bases from V and 3 from J, leaving 10 bases between them. CDR3 in amino acids: CATSNYRDNQPQHF. As DNA, the CDR3 is TGTGCCACCAGCAACTATCGGGACAATCAGCCCCAGCATTTT.

The CDR3 protein is CASSSSGRQWTNEKLFF. CDR3 nucleotides: TGTGCCAGCAGCTCCTCCGGTCGACAGTGGACTAATGAAAAACTGTTTTTT. The chain joins TRBV7-9 to TRBJ1-4; tentative D call: TRBD1 (5 bases). The CDR3 totals 17 residues. V was trimmed by 4 bases and J by 2 bases, leaving 17 bases between them. Germline V gene lookup returns CDR1 SEHNR and CDR2 FQNEAQ (reference sequence).

This chain connects TRBV7-9 to TRBJ2-1, with a possible D match to TRBD1 (5 bases). Germline V gene data show CDR1 as SEHNR and CDR2 as FQNEAQ (reference sequence). CDR3 length: 18 residues. Trimming took off 1 base at V and 5 bases at J, with 21 bases between the two ends. CDR3 in amino acids: CASSLGTSKARLNNEQFF. CDR3 nucleotides: TGTGCCAGCAGCTTAGGGACATCAAAGGCTCGACTCAACAATGAGCAGTTCTTC.

This clone was seen just once. This chain uses TRBV5-4 with TRBJ2-1, with 8 nucleotides matching TRBD2. Germline CDR1 and CDR2: SGHNT and YYREEE (reference sequence). This CDR3 contains 16 residues. Germline trimming cut 4 bases from V and 2 bases from J; bases unmatched to any gene: 8. CDR3 sequence: CASSHGLGGAYNEQFF. CDR3 bases: TGTGCCAGCAGCCATGGACTCGGGGGGGCCTACAATGAGCAGTTCTTC.